This entry concerns a single TCR beta chain. Its target is unknown. This sample's time point: cycle 4 day 1 (C4D1), after less than 7 weeks of nivolumab. Following autologous stem cell transplantation, relapse occurred in every patient, and exposure to brentuximab vedotin varied. Patients reached a best response of complete response, partial response or progressive disease. The sample is drawn from a study of PD-1 blockade in classical Hodgkin lymphoma. Data came from immunoSEQ multiplex PCR; TCRdb stores just in-frame clones and leaves some out. The sample consists of roughly 51,000 clones, around 74% of them appearing once. Findings and caveats of the study: Relapsed/refractory patients reportedly had lower baseline diversity than newly diagnosed patients. Complete responders had baseline diversity similar to newly diagnosed patients.

Germline V CDR1 and CDR2: LNHDA, SQIVND (reference sequence). Unmatched junction bases numbered 13, after V lost 5 bases and J lost 0 bases. This CDR3 spans 17 amino acids. This sample comprised peripheral blood mononuclear cells (PBMCs), obtained before the fourth cycle of nivolumab. The TCR comes from a human donor with classical Hodgkin lymphoma. The V gene is TRBV19, the J gene TRBJ2-7, with TRBD1 matching over 7 bases. CDR3 region: CASSPRKGQLLSYEQYF. The CDR3 nucleotides read TGTGCCAGTAGTCCCAGGAAGGGACAGCTACTCTCCTACGAGCAGTACTTC.